This TCR beta chain was recovered during a study of blood T cells in healthy people across ages (dated by TCRdb to the mid-2010s). Turning to the overall study: In model experiments, template switching captured about one uniquely barcoded TCR beta cDNA molecule for every two T cells. Age-related changes in TCR beta repertoire diversity were measured in the study by deep sequencing normalized with unique cDNA molecular identifiers. The donors were split into four age groups: young (average 16 years), middle-aged (more than 35), aged (62) and long-lived (approximately 89). To avoid experimental bias, donors of different ages were distributed randomly across sequencing lanes. Using the same blood draw, the study looked at two additional independent replicas of 1 million unique cDNA reads for two donors, one aged 18 to 30 and the other aged 80 or older.

This clonotype was picked up many times. It has no known antigen specificity. It has no much larger one-base neighbor in the sample; base qualities were not kept. The roughly 42 donors, aged about 6 to 95 years, were systemically healthy Caucasian individuals from Russia. Around 9.9 milliliters of peripheral blood were collected from each donor into EDTA-treated Vacutainer tubes. PBMCs were isolated by Ficoll-Paque density-gradient centrifugation, with at least 6.5 million obtained per sample. Trizol reagent was used to extract total RNA from PBMCs, with at least 6 micrograms per sample. For every donor, flow cytometry on a PBMC aliquot measured the percentage of naive CD45RAhigh/CD27high T cells. The CDR1 and CDR2 encoded by the germline V gene are SQVTM and ANQGSEA. The germline ends are 10 bases apart after V is trimmed by 1 base and J by 7 bases. The CDR3 holds 12 amino acids from the cysteine to the phenylalanine. Of all the DNA, just the CDR3 is kept, 36 bases in frame from base 1.

General study outcomes and caveats: Compared with the aged group, the long-lived group had more naive CD4+ T cells, fewer expanded clones and increased TCR diversity, suggesting age selection. Donor CMV infection status was unknown, potentially confounding age-related changes in expanded clonotypes. As age increased, observed TCR beta diversity per million T cells dropped in a roughly linear way, and a significant reduction was already evident by age about 40. Estimates of total diversity from one million sequenced T cells were regarded as lower bounds and underestimates. There was a strong correlation between observed TCR beta diversity and the percentage of naive T cells measured by flow cytometry. Because profiling used bulk unsorted PBMCs, naive and antigen-experienced compartments could not be compared conclusively.

The library came from 5' RACE. TCRdb shows the sequencer as Illumina HiSeq 2500. A second PCR of roughly 7 to 11 cycles was run with a J-beta primer mix and a sample-barcoded 5' primer. A template-switch 5' adaptor carrying 12 random nucleotides introduced a unique molecular identifier onto each TCR beta cDNA molecule. Each sample yielded at least 2.5 million CDR3-containing paired-end reads. All of the RNA was converted into first-strand cDNA using the Mint cDNA synthesis kit, with a TRBC-specific oligonucleotide serving as the primer. Following uracil-DNA glycosylase treatment, all cDNA underwent a first 18-cycle PCR with the universal primers M1SS and BC2_uni_R. The study's own analysis went as follows. For normalization, 1 million high-quality reads were randomly selected from each sample, with every read carrying a distinct molecular identifier. Instead of being binned into consensus sequences, reads that shared molecular identifiers were thrown out. MiTCR, run with a Q25 quality threshold and the strictest error-elimination algorithm, handled CDR3 identification, clonotype clustering and error correction. Lower-bound total TCR beta diversity was estimated with a nonparametric unseen species model using Euler transformation. TCRdb's own reprocessing of the public reads used fastp at Q25 and MiXCR and kept productive beta chains. Each entry merges the rows of one CDR3 protein and shows their most common DNA and genes. For this entry, the V and J calls and clone size follow TCRdb and not the study's own pipeline. Present in this sample are fewer than 2,000,000 distinct CDR3 sequences, about 31% of which were seen just once. The ten biggest clones cover about 11% of the sample.

This TCR came from a woman younger than 45 in good health. Recombination joined TRBV29-1 with TRBJ1-2; the D gene cannot be named for sure. Sample: blood. The DNA sequence is as follows: TGCAGCGTTGAAGTGGAGAAGCTTGGCTACACCTTC. This yields the protein CSVEVEKLGYTF.